A selection of T cell receptor beta chains follows, all from one sample in a study of blood T cell repertoires in COVID-19. Measured with immunoSEQ multiplex PCR; TCRdb has only the in-frame clones, and not every one. Of a few hundred thousand clones listed, 85% to 90% are singletons. The sample comprised peripheral blood. These receptor sequences come from a woman aged 40 to 50 who had recovered from COVID-19. Each CDR3 is given with its conserved first and last residue. Each record gives: V gene, clone size, J gene, CDR3 protein. For some rows the clone size is stated as once, few or many, or as a class when expanded; others skip it.

V gene: TRBV15; clone size: NA; J gene: TRBJ2-1; CDR3 protein: CATSPGGGSYNEQFF
V gene: TRBV29-1; clone size: NA; J gene: TRBJ1-6; CDR3 protein: CSYREGAGNSPLHF
V gene: TRBV6-1; clone size: NA; J gene: TRBJ2-5; CDR3 protein: CASSEGRLTQYF
V gene: TRBV11-3; clone size: NA; J gene: TRBJ2-1; CDR3 protein: CASSPRPLAGAGEQFF
V gene: TRBV21-1; clone size: NA; J gene: TRBJ2-4; CDR3 protein: CASSKIRVFRGTKKNIQYF
V gene: TRBV12-3/TRBV12-4; clone size: NA; J gene: TRBJ1-3; CDR3 protein: CASSTRGNTIYF
V gene: TRBV6-5; clone size: NA; J gene: TRBJ2-5; CDR3 protein: CASSIATGGVETQYF
V gene: TRBV6-2/TRBV6-3; clone size: NA; J gene: TRBJ1-1; CDR3 protein: CASSLQGAGTEAFF
V gene: TRBV15; clone size: NA; J gene: TRBJ1-2; CDR3 protein: CATSSPGGGDYGYTF
V gene: TRBV7-9; clone size: NA; J gene: TRBJ2-3; CDR3 protein: CASTPGLAGTDTQYF
V gene: TRBV7-8; clone size: NA; J gene: TRBJ2-2; CDR3 protein: CASSPRQGGHTGELFF
V gene: TRBV7-8; clone size: NA; J gene: TRBJ2-1; CDR3 protein: CASRAGTSGRGQFF
V gene: TRBV4-3; clone size: NA; J gene: TRBJ2-1; CDR3 protein: CASSLRDQGYNEQFF
V gene: TRBV14; clone size: NA; J gene: TRBJ2-1; CDR3 protein: CASSHSWDRGPYNEQFF
V gene: TRBV18; clone size: NA; J gene: TRBJ2-1; CDR3 protein: CASSPLPGLAGANEQFF
V gene: TRBV9; clone size: NA; J gene: TRBJ2-7; CDR3 protein: CASSVDPVAGGREQYF
V gene: TRBV6-1; clone size: NA; J gene: TRBJ2-3; CDR3 protein: CASSEPPGGDTQYF
V gene: TRBV4-3; clone size: NA; J gene: TRBJ2-3; CDR3 protein: CASSQDPGTDTQYF
V gene: TRBV3-1/TRBV3-2; clone size: NA; J gene: TRBJ1-6; CDR3 protein: CATAASSSYNSPLHF
V gene: TRBV27; clone size: few; J gene: TRBJ2-7; CDR3 protein: CASSSSIRQGLAHEQYF
V gene: TRBV6-6; clone size: once; J gene: TRBJ2-5; CDR3 protein: CASSYSGQRQETQYF
V gene: TRBV18; clone size: once; J gene: TRBJ1-3; CDR3 protein: CASSHRGPGSSGNTIYF
V gene: TRBV28; clone size: NA; J gene: TRBJ1-1; CDR3 protein: CASRTGTGGAHGTEAFF
V gene: TRBV7-9; clone size: NA; J gene: TRBJ2-5; CDR3 protein: CASSLTGGRETQYF
V gene: TRBV30; clone size: NA; J gene: TRBJ2-2; CDR3 protein: CAWRQNTGELFF
V gene: TRBV11-1; clone size: NA; J gene: TRBJ2-2; CDR3 protein: CASTREGGTGELFF
V gene: TRBV7-9; clone size: NA; J gene: TRBJ1-4; CDR3 protein: CASTPGKRQSNEKLFF
V gene: TRBV3-1/TRBV3-2; clone size: NA; J gene: TRBJ2-3; CDR3 protein: CASSSRGLAGTDTQYF
V gene: TRBV9; clone size: NA; J gene: TRBJ2-7; CDR3 protein: CASSGGGGEHYEQYF
V gene: TRBV4-3; clone size: NA; J gene: TRBJ1-2; CDR3 protein: CASSQQSGYGYTF
V gene: TRBV12-3/TRBV12-4; clone size: NA; J gene: TRBJ1-5; CDR3 protein: CASSSSGNQPQHF
V gene: TRBV28; clone size: NA; J gene: TRBJ2-4; CDR3 protein: CASSRDGRAINIQYF
V gene: TRBV6-4; clone size: NA; J gene: TRBJ1-4; CDR3 protein: CASSQRGTANEKLFF
V gene: TRBV2; clone size: NA; J gene: TRBJ1-2; CDR3 protein: CASSEGGIVSSLGYTF
V gene: TRBV4-3; clone size: NA; J gene: TRBJ2-7; CDR3 protein: CASSQDWDRGGEQYF
V gene: TRBV9; clone size: few; J gene: TRBJ2-5; CDR3 protein: CASSGAPAGTQYF
V gene: TRBV7-8; clone size: once; J gene: TRBJ2-1; CDR3 protein: CASTRSGGRNEQFF
V gene: TRBV20-1; clone size: once; J gene: TRBJ1-4; CDR3 protein: CSARAGREAFF
V gene: TRBV4-1; clone size: NA; J gene: TRBJ2-1; CDR3 protein: CASSQDRLAGANEQFF
V gene: TRBV5-1; clone size: once; J gene: TRBJ2-3; CDR3 protein: CASGSGGPDTQYF
V gene: TRBV7-2; clone size: NA; J gene: TRBJ2-4; CDR3 protein: CASSALAGAFGAKNIQYF
V gene: TRBV11-2; clone size: NA; J gene: TRBJ1-1; CDR3 protein: CASSPETGGTEAFF
V gene: TRBV7-2; clone size: many; J gene: TRBJ1-5; CDR3 protein: CASSPQGSNQPQHF
V gene: TRBV28; clone size: NA; J gene: TRBJ1-2; CDR3 protein: CASRGLGDGETF
V gene: TRBV6-2/TRBV6-3; clone size: NA; J gene: TRBJ1-2; CDR3 protein: CASSRDTTGYTF
V gene: TRBV7-2; clone size: NA; J gene: TRBJ1-5; CDR3 protein: CASSFGQTPYSNQPQHF
V gene: TRBV19; clone size: NA; J gene: TRBJ1-5; CDR3 protein: CASSIERLYQPQHF
V gene: TRBV19; clone size: NA; J gene: TRBJ1-1; CDR3 protein: CASSTGVETEAFF
V gene: TRBV30; clone size: NA; J gene: TRBJ1-5; CDR3 protein: CAWSPTRTAEAVNQPQHF
V gene: TRBV15; clone size: NA; J gene: TRBJ1-4; CDR3 protein: CATSRPGQGYEKLFF
V gene: TRBV9; clone size: NA; J gene: TRBJ1-2; CDR3 protein: CASSAQTGGYGYTF
V gene: TRBV11-2; clone size: NA; J gene: TRBJ2-1; CDR3 protein: CASSNRDLADNEQFF
V gene: TRBV9; clone size: NA; J gene: TRBJ1-1; CDR3 protein: CASSVEAGMNTEAFF